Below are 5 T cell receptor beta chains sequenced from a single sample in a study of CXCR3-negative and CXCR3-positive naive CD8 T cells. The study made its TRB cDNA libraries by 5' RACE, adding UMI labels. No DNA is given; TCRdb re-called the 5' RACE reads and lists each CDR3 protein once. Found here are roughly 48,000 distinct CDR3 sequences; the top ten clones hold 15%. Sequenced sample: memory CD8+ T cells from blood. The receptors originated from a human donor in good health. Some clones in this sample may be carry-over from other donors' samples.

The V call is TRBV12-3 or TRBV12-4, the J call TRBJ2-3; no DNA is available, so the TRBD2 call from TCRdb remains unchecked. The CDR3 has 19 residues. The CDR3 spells CASSFRVLAEPTSTDTQYF.

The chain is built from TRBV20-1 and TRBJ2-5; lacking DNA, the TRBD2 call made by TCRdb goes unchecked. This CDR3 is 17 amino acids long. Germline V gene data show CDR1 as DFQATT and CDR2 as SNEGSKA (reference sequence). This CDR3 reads CTLQGVAGVPYQETQYF.

The chain's CDR3 is CASSQVAGELFF. This sequence joins TRBV6-5 and TRBJ2-2. The CDR3 contains 12 residues. The germline V gene has CDR1 MNHEY and CDR2 SVGAGI.

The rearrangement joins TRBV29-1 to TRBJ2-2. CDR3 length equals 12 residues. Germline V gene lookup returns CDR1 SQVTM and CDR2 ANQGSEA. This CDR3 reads CSVPRDTGELFF.

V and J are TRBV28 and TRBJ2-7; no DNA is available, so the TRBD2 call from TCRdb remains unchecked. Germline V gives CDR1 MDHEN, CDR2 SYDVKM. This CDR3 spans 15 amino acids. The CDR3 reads CASREETSGHYEQYF.